A selection of T cell receptor beta chains follows, all from one sample in a study of monozygotic twins with inflammatory bowel disease. For each CDR3 protein, TCRdb gives one entry from its re-call of the 5' RACE reads, without DNA. Here the sample table reports 110,000 to 150,000 distinct CDR3 sequences. Source material: blood. Receptors originate from a human donor with ulcerative colitis or Crohn's disease, or a healthy co-twin of an affected twin (not recorded which). The CDR3 runs from the conserved cysteine through the conserved F or W.

J: TRBJ2-6
V: TRBV7-9
CDR3: CASSGTQVPGANVLTF

J: TRBJ2-1
V: TRBV20-1
CDR3: CSARRGGGGPSEQFF

J: TRBJ1-1
V: TRBV6-1
CDR3: CASSLAMGDTEAFF

J: TRBJ1-5
V: TRBV27
CDR3: CASSPITGTYGQPQHF

J: TRBJ2-3
V: TRBV2
CDR3: CASSTGPSTQYF

J: TRBJ1-2
V: TRBV6-6
CDR3: CASTYGGPGGYTF

J: TRBJ2-7
V: TRBV5-1
CDR3: CASSSTSNYEQYF

J: TRBJ2-4
V: TRBV13
CDR3: CASSLGGEDIQYF

J: TRBJ2-5
V: TRBV11-2
CDR3: CASSLPTSAETQYF

J: TRBJ2-1
V: TRBV7-8
CDR3: CASSLGGSSGPYNEQFF

J: TRBJ1-2
V: TRBV23-1
CDR3: CASSQSRRPRGHGYTF

J: TRBJ1-1
V: TRBV2
CDR3: CASSPPGQMNTEAFF

J: TRBJ2-5
V: TRBV7-2
CDR3: CASSPTRGQPRETQYF

J: TRBJ2-1
V: TRBV12-3/TRBV12-4
CDR3: CASSLYAGTGERMGEQFF

J: TRBJ1-1
V: TRBV12-3/TRBV12-4
CDR3: CASRTGQYTEAFF

J: TRBJ2-1
V: TRBV20-1
CDR3: CSARYPGQQFF

J: TRBJ2-4
V: TRBV30
CDR3: CAWGPRDIQYF

J: TRBJ2-5
V: TRBV12-3/TRBV12-4
CDR3: CASRWTVQGTQYF

J: TRBJ2-2
V: TRBV4-1
CDR3: CASSHGLAGGRVNTGELFF

J: TRBJ2-7
V: TRBV5-1
CDR3: CASSLLQGRSYEQYF

J: TRBJ1-1
V: TRBV5-1
CDR3: CASSLALGTEAFF

J: TRBJ2-7
V: TRBV5-1
CDR3: CASSLELNRGYEQYF

J: TRBJ2-3
V: TRBV7-2
CDR3: CASSLQGRSTDTQYF

J: TRBJ2-1
V: TRBV7-2
CDR3: CASILARGAYNEQFF

J: TRBJ1-2
V: TRBV10-3
CDR3: CAISNSDRLNYGYTF

J: TRBJ2-5
V: TRBV20-1
CDR3: CSARPKVDETQNF

J: TRBJ2-3
V: TRBV20-1
CDR3: CSARTGAGTDTQYF

J: TRBJ2-3
V: TRBV9
CDR3: CASSVAGVGGDTQYF

J: TRBJ1-3
V: TRBV7-2
CDR3: CASSLAGDRPSGNTIYF

J: TRBJ2-5
V: TRBV20-1
CDR3: CSALIDGEVWQETQYF

J: TRBJ2-7
V: TRBV5-1
CDR3: CASIRSPLAGDEQYF

J: TRBJ1-1
V: TRBV6-5
CDR3: CASSYGGASGTEAFF

J: TRBJ2-1
V: TRBV20-1
CDR3: CSANKREGWNEQFF

J: TRBJ2-3
V: TRBV20-1
CDR3: CSAQAGAGADTQYF

J: TRBJ2-1
V: TRBV6-2/TRBV6-3
CDR3: CASSYSWGLAGSIYNEQFF

J: TRBJ2-2
V: TRBV4-1
CDR3: CASSQERRYTGELFF

J: TRBJ2-1
V: TRBV7-6
CDR3: CASSPRRTSGRVGVNEQFF

J: TRBJ1-6
V: TRBV7-2
CDR3: CASSPDSSEGSPLHF

J: TRBJ2-1
V: TRBV20-1
CDR3: CSALTIYNEQFF

J: TRBJ1-1
V: TRBV28
CDR3: CASTVHETTEAFF

J: TRBJ1-5
V: TRBV6-6
CDR3: CASSLTTGTQHF

J: TRBJ2-2
V: TRBV5-1
CDR3: CASNRDTNTGELFF

J: TRBJ2-1
V: TRBV6-5
CDR3: CASSLSASSYNEQFF

J: TRBJ1-5
V: TRBV4-1
CDR3: CASSQDVQPNQPQHF

J: TRBJ1-4
V: TRBV29-1
CDR3: CSVAPGTNEKLFF

J: TRBJ2-2
V: TRBV6-5
CDR3: CASSSSGRVTGELFF

J: TRBJ1-1
V: TRBV20-1
CDR3: CSAGFRRGEAFF

J: TRBJ2-7
V: TRBV19
CDR3: CASSSRDRGYEQYF